This record covers a single TCR beta chain. Its specificity is not known. The data were obtained in a study of T cell responses to AZD1222 COVID-19 vaccine. Study observations and caveats: The sample set comprised mostly white British donors with more females, and clonal diversity was possibly underestimated. Nearly half of spike-specific TCRs reportedly go after variant regions that carry no mutations. When two AZD1222 doses had been given, Spike-specific TCR breadth and depth rose. CD4 TCRs linked to vaccination spanned spike, dominating at 160-218 and 743-854.

Assay used: immunoSEQ multiplex PCR; TCRdb lists only in-frame clones, some missing. The table shows 140,000 to 150,000 clones, with roughly 90% occurring only once. The clonotype comes from an adult who received the AZD1222 COVID-19 vaccine. The material sequenced was peripheral blood, taken 28 days after the second AZD1222 dose.

The CDR3 sequence is CASCPGSYNEQFF. The CDR3 DNA sequence: TGTGCCAGCTGCCCCGGTTCCTACAATGAGCAGTTCTTC. The rearrangement uses TRBV6-5 and TRBJ2-1; D not certain. The germline V gene has CDR1 MNHEY and CDR2 SVGAGI. The CDR3 has 13 residues. Trimming left V 8 bases short and J 1 base short, with 9 bases between.